The 5 T cell receptor beta chains given below trace back to one sample, sequenced in a study of early T cells in non-severe SARS-CoV-2 infection. TCRdb reprocessed the 5' RACE reads with MiXCR, giving one entry per CDR3 protein. The table lists roughly 16,000 distinct CDR3 sequences, 4% to 5.5% of them singletons. The sample was whole blood. The receptors were sampled from an adult who was a healthcare worker with PCR-confirmed SARS-CoV-2 infection or an uninfected control (not recorded which).

The rearrangement links TRBV28 to TRBJ2-1, with 12 bases aligning to TRBD2. Germline trimming cut 1 base from V and 9 bases from J; bases unmatched to any gene: 7. Germline-derived CDR1 and CDR2 are MDHEN and SYDVKM. This CDR3 has 16 amino acids. CDR3 coding DNA: TGTGCCAGCAGTTTATTGACTAGCGGGAGAAGGGGTGAGCAGTTCTTC. This codes for CASSLLTSGRRGEQFF.

This clonotype was seen ten or more times. V is TRBV9 and J is TRBJ2-1; 9 bases line up with TRBD2. Germline V CDR1 and CDR2: SGDLS, YYNGEE. The CDR3 is made up of 17 amino acids. J lost 3 bases, V lost 0 bases, and 7 bases had no gene match. CDR3 amino acids: CASSVGKREAFYNEQFF. For the CDR3, the DNA is TGTGCCAGCAGCGTAGGCAAGCGGGAGGCCTTCTACAATGAGCAGTTCTTC.

This clonotype is termed medium-sized. The gene calls are TRBV2 and TRBJ2-1; D is perhaps TRBD1 (5 bases). V lost 6 bases to trimming and J lost 12 bases, with 18 bases between them. This CDR3 has 13 amino acids. The germline V gene has CDR1 SNHLY and CDR2 FYNNEI. Written as DNA, the CDR3 is TGTGCCAGCAGCTCCCGACAGAACGGAGTGCAGTTCTTC. Translation gives CASSSRQNGVQFF.

Ten or more counts support this clonotype. This sequence joins TRBV27 and TRBJ2-3; possibly TRBD2 for D (5 bases). Germline assignment: CDR1 MNHEY and CDR2 SMNVEV (reference sequence). CDR3 length: 11 amino acids. The V and J ends lost 7 bases and 6 bases respectively, with 8 bases between them. CDR3 region: CASNGGDTQYF. The CDR3 region has the DNA TGTGCCAGCAACGGAGGCGATACGCAGTATTTT.

This clonotype was seen many times. This sequence joins TRBV6-6 and TRBJ1-1; a possible D gene is TRBD1 (5 bases). V lost 11 bases, J lost 1 base, and 11 bases lay in between. This CDR3 has 12 residues. Germline CDR1 and CDR2: MNHNY and SVGAGI (reference sequence). In DNA, the CDR3 is TGTGCCGGGGGAGCAGGGAACACTGAAGCTTTCTTT. Protein sequence: CAGGAGNTEAFF.